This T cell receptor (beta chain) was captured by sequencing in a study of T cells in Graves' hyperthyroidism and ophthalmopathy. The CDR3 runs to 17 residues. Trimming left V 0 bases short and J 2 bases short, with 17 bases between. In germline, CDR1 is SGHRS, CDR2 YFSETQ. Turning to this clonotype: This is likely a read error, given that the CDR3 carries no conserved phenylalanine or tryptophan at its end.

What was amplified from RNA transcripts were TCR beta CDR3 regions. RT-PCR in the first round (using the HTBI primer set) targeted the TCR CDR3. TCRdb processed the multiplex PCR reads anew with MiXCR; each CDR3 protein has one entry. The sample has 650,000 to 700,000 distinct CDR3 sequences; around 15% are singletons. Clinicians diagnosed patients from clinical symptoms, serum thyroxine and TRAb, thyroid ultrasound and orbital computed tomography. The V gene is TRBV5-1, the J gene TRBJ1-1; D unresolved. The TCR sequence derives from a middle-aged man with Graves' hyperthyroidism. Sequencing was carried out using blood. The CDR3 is CASSLGGVARANTEAFL. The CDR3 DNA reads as TGCGCCAGCAGCTTGGGTGGGGTCGCGAGGGCTAACACTGAAGCTTTCCTT.